The 16 T cell receptor beta chains below all came from one sample that was sequenced in a study of shared clonotypes between healthy human individuals. The table came from immunoSEQ multiplex PCR; TCRdb's copy has only in-frame clones and leaves some out. The sample includes roughly 1,100,000 clones, about 74% of them seen just once. The sample was memory CD4+ T cells sorted from blood. Noted subset: CD45RA-negative fraction. The receptors were gathered from a man aged 18 to 29 in good health.

In its sample, this clone was seen a few times. The V call is TRBV5-1, the J call TRBJ2-1, with 8 bases matching TRBD2. Losses at the gene ends were 6 bases for V and 3 bases for J; bases not matched to a gene: 8. Germline values: CDR1 SGHRS, CDR2 YFSETQ. The CDR3 runs 15 residues. Written as DNA, the CDR3 is TGCGCCAGCAAATTGAGCGGGGGCGACTACAATGAGCAGTTCTTC. It specifies CASKLSGGDYNEQFF.

The chain carries TRBV19 and TRBJ1-1; tentatively, D is TRBD1 (6 bases). V lost 7 bases and J lost 0, with 15 bases in between. CDR1 LNHDA and CDR2 SQIVND come from the germline V gene (reference sequence). The CDR3 is 15 residues long. CDR3 residues: CASTIGGPMNTEAFF. Written as DNA, the CDR3 is TGTGCCAGTACCATCGGGGGGCCGATGAACACTGAAGCTTTCTTT.

The chain links TRBV6-6 to TRBJ2-1; the match to TRBD1 covers 7 bases. Germline CDR1 MNHNY, CDR2 SVGAGI (reference sequence). This CDR3 region has 14 residues. The V gene end was trimmed by 6 bases and the J gene end by 7 bases; junction bases not matched to a gene: 9. In DNA, the CDR3 is TGTGCCAGCAGCGGGACAGTTGGGGTAAATGAGCAGTTCTTC. This translates into CASSGTVGVNEQFF.

The CDR3 spells CASTRGGDFYNEQFF. CDR3 DNA: TGTGCCAGCACCCGGGGGGGGGACTTCTACAATGAGCAGTTCTTC. The gene calls are TRBV7-9 and TRBJ2-1; 8 positions agree with TRBD2. This CDR3 contains 15 residues. Germline V lookup: CDR1 SEHNR, CDR2 FQNEAQ (reference sequence). The trim removed 7 bases at V and 3 bases at J, leaving 8 bases unmatched.

The gene calls are TRBV9 and TRBJ1-6; TRBD1 matches 9 bases. Germline loops: CDR1 SGDLS, CDR2 YYNGEE. CDR3 length equals 19 residues. The ends lost 1 base at V and 7 bases at J; junction bases unmatched: 15. The CDR3 sequence: CASSVTGGASAGINSPLHF. The CDR3 region has the DNA TGTGCCAGCAGCGTAACAGGGGGCGCGTCGGCCGGGATAAATTCACCCCTCCACTTT. The full variable domain, its missing parts supplied by reference TRBV9 and TRBJ1-6, is DSGVTQTPKHLITATGQRVTLRCSPRSGDLSVYWYQQSLDQGLQFLIQYYNGEERAKGNILERFSAQQFPDLHSELNLSSLELGDSALYFCASSVTGGASAGINSPLHFGNGTRLTVT.

Points on this clone: This may be a read error, as it is one base from a much larger clone. The chain uses TRBV27 and TRBJ2-5; 7 bases match TRBD1. The CDR3 runs to 15 residues. Unmatched junction bases numbered 15, after V lost 7 bases and J lost 7 bases. CDR1 and CDR2 (germline): MNHEY, SMNVEV (reference sequence). CDR3 in DNA: TGTGCCAGCACTTTCCTAGGGGGCTCCCGTGGGACCCAGTACTTC. Translation: CASTFLGGSRGTQYF.

The chain carries TRBV28 and TRBJ2-3; D gene ambiguous. In germline, CDR1 is MDHEN, CDR2 SYDVKM. The ends were cut back, 2 bases at V and 7 bases at J, with 16 bases in the middle. The length of the CDR3 is 15 residues. CDR3 nucleotides: TGTGCCAGCAGTTTAATGTCGGTATCCCCATATACGCAGTATTTT. It is translated as CASSLMSVSPYTQYF. Filled out from reference TRBV28 and TRBJ2-3, the complete variable domain reads DVKVTQSSRYLVKRTGEKVFLECVQDMDHENMFWYRQDPGLGLRLIYFSYDVKMKEKGDIPEGYSVSREKKERFSLILESASTNQTSMYLCASSLMSVSPYTQYFGPGTRLTVL.

The chain uses TRBV14 and TRBJ1-1; D is uncertain. The length of the CDR3 is 13 residues. Between the trimmed V and J ends, which lost 3 bases and 1 base, there was a span of 6 bases. Germline CDR1 and CDR2: SGHDN and FVKESK. This CDR3 reads CASSHGPNTEAFF. The CDR3 nucleotides are TGTGCCAGCAGCCATGGGCCGAACACTGAAGCTTTCTTT. Variable domain in full (rest from reference TRBV14 and TRBJ1-1): EAGVTQFPSHSVIEKGQTVTLRCDPISGHDNLYWYRRVMGKEIKFLLHFVKESKQDESGMPNNRFLAERTGGTYSTLKVQPAELEDSGVYFCASSHGPNTEAFFGQGTRLTVV.

This chain connects TRBV7-2 to TRBJ1-2; maybe TRBD1 (5 bases). This CDR3 comprises 14 residues. V lost 3 bases and J lost 4, with 12 bases in between. Germline V gene sequence: CDR1 SGHTA, CDR2 FQGNSA. DNA of the CDR3: TGTGCCAGCAGCTTTATAGGGCAGGGCTATGGCTACACCTTC. Amino acids: CASSFIGQGYGYTF. Full variable domain (missing parts from reference TRBV7-2 and TRBJ1-2): GAGVSQSPSNKVTEKGKDVELRCDPISGHTALYWYRQSLGQGLEFLIYFQGNSAPDKSGLPSDRFSAERTGGSVSTLTIQRTQQEDSAVYLCASSFIGQGYGYTFGSGTRLTVV.

The rearrangement links TRBV12-2 to TRBJ2-5; TRBD1, the table's D call, was not compared with the DNA. TRBV12-2 is termed a pseudogene. CDR3 length: 13 amino acids. The CDR3 coding sequence is TGTGCAAGTCGCCTTGACAGGCCGGAGACCCAGTACTTC. It specifies CASRLDRPETQYF.

Ten or more counts support this clone. The rearrangement uses TRBV7-9 and TRBJ2-2, with D unclear. There are 16 residues in the CDR3. CDR1 and CDR2 (germline): SEHNR, FQNEAQ (reference sequence). V dropped 4 bases and J dropped 1 base, with 13 bases sitting between them. DNA for the CDR3: TGTGCCAGCAGCTCCGTAAGGGCAAAGAACACCGGGGAGCTGTTTTTT. Translation gives CASSSVRAKNTGELFF.

The chain links TRBV5-4 to TRBJ1-1, with D maybe TRBD1 (5 bases). The CDR3 consists of 15 residues. V gave up 4 bases and J gave up 7 bases, with 20 bases separating them. In germline, CDR1 is SGHNT, CDR2 YYREEE (reference sequence). The CDR3: CASSLPQETTNEAFF. The CDR3 nucleotides are TGTGCCAGCAGCCTCCCACAGGAAACGACGAATGAAGCTTTCTTT.

This clone came up once. The V gene is TRBV10-3, the J gene TRBJ1-3, with D perhaps TRBD1 (6 bases). CDR1 is ENHRY, CDR2 SYGVKD, per germline. V was pared by 11 bases and J by 0 bases, with 14 bases between. CDR3 size: 14 residues. The chain's CDR3 is CASRTVDSGNTIYF. CDR3 nucleotide sequence: TGTGCCTCGAGGACAGTCGACTCTGGAAACACCATATATTTT.

This chain links TRBV7-2 with TRBJ1-1; D remains unclear. V lost 5 bases and J lost 0, with 10 bases in between. Germline assignment: CDR1 SGHTA and CDR2 FQGNSA. This CDR3 is 14 amino acids long. The CDR3 here is CASSRVAVNTEAFF. CDR3 coding DNA: TGTGCCAGCAGCCGCGTCGCGGTGAACACTGAAGCTTTCTTT.

The chain links TRBV5-8 to TRBJ2-4; maybe TRBD2 (5 bases). Germline-derived CDR1 and CDR2 are SGHTS and YDEGEE. The CDR3 spans 17 residues. V was pared by 3 bases and J by 2 bases, with 18 bases between. The CDR3 region has the DNA TGTGCCAGCAGCTGGGGAGCAGGTGATATCCCCAAAAACATTCAGTACTTC. As protein: CASSWGAGDIPKNIQYF.

J is TRBJ2-7 and V is TRBV30; 9 bases are shared with TRBD2. The trim removed 7 bases at V and 5 bases at J, leaving 9 bases unmatched. The CDR3 consists of 13 residues. The germline V gene encodes CDR1 GTSNPN and CDR2 SVGIG (reference sequence). CDR3 sequence reads: CASAHLAGNEQYF. Here the CDR3 DNA reads TGTGCCTCGGCCCATCTAGCGGGAAACGAGCAGTACTTC.